One sample yielded the 26 T cell receptor beta chains listed below, sequenced in a study of OX40 agonist ivuxolimab in advanced cancers. This table comes from immunoSEQ multiplex PCR, and its TCRdb copy is limited to in-frame clones, with some not included. The sample consists of about 79,000 clones, roughly 94% of them appearing once. This specimen consisted of CD4+ or CD8+ T cells sorted from blood, obtained in a trial of the OX40 agonist ivuxolimab. The receptors here all came from an adult with an advanced solid tumor such as melanoma, head and neck, liver or kidney cancer.

The V gene is TRBV27, the J gene TRBJ1-6, with D hard to call. The CDR3 is 14 residues long. V was shortened by 3 bases and J by 6 bases, with 9 bases between the two germline ends. The germline CDR1 and CDR2 sequences are MNHEY and SMNVEV (reference sequence). In DNA, the CDR3 is TGTGCCAGCAGTTTGGGGAATTTTAATTCACCCCTCCACTTT. This translates into CASSLGNFNSPLHF.

A single count supports this clone. The V gene is TRBV6-1, the J gene TRBJ1-6, with TRBD1 matching over 7 bases. The length of the CDR3 is 15 residues. The junction had 3 bases not matched to a gene; V was cut back by 2 bases and J by 5 bases. The germline CDR1 and CDR2 sequences are MNHNS and SASEGT. DNA for the CDR3: TGTGCCAGCAGTGAAAGACAGGGTAATAATTCACCCCTCCACTTT. Amino acids: CASSERQGNNSPLHF.

The chain carries TRBV6-1 and TRBJ2-2, with 11 bases fitting TRBD2. Trimming took 2 bases from V and 4 from J; bases not matched to a gene: 6. CDR1 MNHNS and CDR2 SASEGT come from the germline V gene. The CDR3 sequence is 17 residues long. The CDR3 coding sequence is TGTGCCAGCAGTGAAACTAGCGGGGGAGCCTTCACCGGGGAGCTGTTTTTT. Translating gives CASSETSGGAFTGELFF.

V gene TRBV2 combines with J gene TRBJ2-7; D unresolved. Germline CDR1 SNHLY, CDR2 FYNNEI. V lost 8 bases to trimming and J lost 3 bases, with 11 bases between them. The CDR3 sequence is 12 residues long. The CDR3 loop is CASGGNSYEQYF. CDR3 nucleotide sequence: TGTGCCAGCGGTGGAAACAGCTACGAGCAGTACTTC. Supplemented by reference TRBV2 and TRBJ2-7, the full variable domain reads EPEVTQTPSHQVTQMGQEVILRCVPISNHLYFYWYRQILGQKVEFLVSFYNNEISEKSEIFDDQFSVERPDGSNFTLKIRSTKLEDSAMYFCASGGNSYEQYFGPGTRLTVT.

This chain connects TRBV29-1 to TRBJ2-7; possible D gene TRBD1, 6 bases. There are 14 residues in the CDR3. CDR1 is SQVTM, CDR2 ANQGSEA, per germline. With 6 bases removed from V and 6 bases from J, the gap between germline ends came to 21 bases. CDR3 in DNA: TGCAGCGTCGGGACACCTTATAGTGGGGTCGAGCAGTACTTC. Translated: CSVGTPYSGVEQYF.

The rearrangement joins TRBV5-4 to TRBJ2-5, with D maybe TRBD2 (7 bases). Per germline, CDR1 SGHNT and CDR2 YYREEE (reference sequence). V was shortened by 2 bases and J by 1 base, with 9 bases between the two germline ends. The CDR3 consists of 14 residues. The CDR3 DNA is TGTGCCAGCAGCTTCGGGGGGCTCCAAGAGACCCAGTACTTC. Its protein is CASSFGGLQETQYF.

The chain has TRBV30 and TRBJ1-5; the D gene is possibly TRBD1 (5 bases). CDR3 length: 14 amino acids. Germline V gene lookup returns CDR1 GTSNPN and CDR2 SVGIG (reference sequence). V lost 2 bases, J lost 2 bases, and 10 bases lay in between. CDR3 coding DNA: TGTGCCTGGAGTTACGGGGGACGCAATCAGCCCCAGCATTTT. Translated: CAWSYGGRNQPQHF.

This rearrangement joins TRBV6-5 to TRBJ1-5; D ambiguous. Trimming pared 6 bases from V and 1 base from J, leaving 13 bases between. This CDR3 has 15 amino acids. CDR1 is MNHEY and CDR2 is SVGAGI in the germline V gene. The CDR3 DNA follows: TGTGCCAGCAGACCTACGCCGGGGAGCAATCAGCCCCAGCATTTT. This sequence encodes CASRPTPGSNQPQHF.

The chain joins TRBV28 to TRBJ1-4; 7 bases line up with TRBD1. Germline lookup yields CDR1 MDHEN and CDR2 SYDVKM. The CDR3 has 16 residues. V trimming: 6 bases; J trimming: 4 bases; junction bases outside the gene matches: 11. The CDR3 region is CASSATRGQLNEKLFF. CDR3 DNA: TGTGCCAGCAGCGCGACCCGGGGACAGCTTAATGAAAAACTGTTTTTT.

The CDR3 nucleotides read TGTGCCAGCAGTGCGACAGGGGTTATCGAGCAGTACTTC. Its translation: CASSATGVIEQYF. The chain is built from TRBV5-6 and TRBJ2-7; TRBD1 aligns across 8 bases. The CDR3 covers 13 residues. Germline V gene sequence: CDR1 SGHDT, CDR2 YYEEEE. Trimming removed 5 bases from V and 6 bases from J; junction bases left unmatched: 7.

This rearrangement joins TRBV5-6 to TRBJ1-2; 8 bases are shared with TRBD1. This CDR3 region has 15 residues. CDR1 and CDR2 (germline): SGHDT, YYEEEE. V dropped 3 bases and J dropped 8; count of bases not matched to a gene: 12. The CDR3 protein is CASSWAGQGINGYTF. The CDR3 region has the DNA TGTGCCAGCAGCTGGGCAGGACAGGGAATCAACGGCTACACCTTC.

The rearrangement uses TRBV7-9 and TRBJ2-1; 9 nucleotides match TRBD2. V was clipped by 5 bases and J by 3 bases; unmatched bases: 8. The germline V gene has CDR1 SEHNR and CDR2 FQNEAQ (reference sequence). The CDR3 runs 16 residues. CDR3 bases: TGTGCCAGCAGCCCGAGAGCTAGCGGGGACTACAATGAGCAGTTCTTC. This codes for CASSPRASGDYNEQFF.

V usage is TRBV5-5 and J usage is TRBJ1-1; the D is unclear. Trimming removed 2 bases at V and 1 base at J, with 6 bases between. Germline V lookup: CDR1 SGHKS, CDR2 YYEKEE (reference sequence). This CDR3 is 13 amino acids long. The CDR3 loop reads CASSFWANTEAFF. CDR3 bases: TGTGCCAGCAGCTTCTGGGCGAACACTGAAGCTTTCTTT.

The chain employs TRBV7-9 and TRBJ2-2, with D unclear. The V gene's germline CDR1 is SEHNR and CDR2 FQNEAQ (reference sequence). Trimming took 3 bases from V and 5 from J, leaving 4 bases between them. This CDR3 comprises 12 residues. The CDR3 loop is CASSFGTGELFF. CDR3 coding DNA: TGTGCCAGCAGCTTCGGAACCGGGGAGCTGTTTTTT.

V is TRBV7-8 and J is TRBJ1-5, with D maybe TRBD1 (5 bases). The CDR3 sequence is 15 residues long. Germline loops: CDR1 SGHVS, CDR2 FQNEAQ. The V end lost 5 bases, the J end lost 6 bases, and 17 bases lay between the germline ends. The CDR3 sequence is CASSLGVGGSQPQHF. Here the CDR3 DNA reads TGTGCCAGCAGCCTAGGAGTGGGGGGGAGTCAGCCCCAGCATTTT.

This chain connects TRBV7-2 to TRBJ1-5, with D maybe TRBD1 (6 bases). The CDR3 spans 17 residues. Germline V gene data show CDR1 as SGHTA and CDR2 as FQGNSA. V was cut by 3 bases and J by 5 bases, with 20 bases left in between. CDR3 loop: CASSLRPRGPRDQPQHF. CDR3 sequence (DNA): TGTGCCAGCAGCTTGCGGCCCAGGGGTCCCCGGGATCAGCCCCAGCATTTT. The full variable domain, in which reference TRBV7-2 and TRBJ1-5 provide the parts outside the CDR3, is GAGVSQSPSNKVTEKGKDVELRCDPISGHTALYWYRQSLGQGLEFLIYFQGNSAPDKSGLPSDRFSAERTGGSVSTLTIQRTQQEDSAVYLCASSLRPRGPRDQPQHFGDGTRLSIL.

The chain links TRBV19 to TRBJ1-5; D gene ambiguous. Germline V CDR1 and CDR2: LNHDA, SQIVND (reference sequence). Trimming removed 4 bases from V and 0 bases from J, with 10 bases in between. This CDR3 has 15 residues. CDR3 nucleotides: TGTGCCAGTAGTAGCGAAGAATATAGCAATCAGCCCCAGCATTTT. Translated, it gives CASSSEEYSNQPQHF.

CDR3 sequence (DNA): TGTGCCAGCAGCTTGGACGAAACTTCACCCCTCCACTTT. Its translation is CASSLDETSPLHF. The V call is TRBV5-4, the J call TRBJ1-6; D gene uncertain. The V end was cut by 0 bases, the J end by 9 bases, with 7 bases between. CDR1 and CDR2 (germline): SGHNT, YYREEE (reference sequence). The CDR3 covers 13 residues.

The chain employs TRBV4-1 and TRBJ2-5; D ambiguous. Trimming removed 0 bases at V and 2 bases at J, with 10 bases between. Germline CDR1 is MGHRA and CDR2 is YSYEKL. The CDR3 runs 15 residues. CDR3 nucleotides: TGCGCCAGCAGCCAAGATGGGCAGGCACAAGAGACCCAGTACTTC. Protein product: CASSQDGQAQETQYF.

The chain combines TRBV5-3 with TRBJ1-5; D may be TRBD1 (5 bases). TRBV5-3 is an open reading frame whose function is uncertain. The CDR3 sequence is 18 residues long. Trimming took off 0 bases at V and 6 bases at J, with 22 bases between the two ends. This chain's CDR3 is CARSLVSLLEGRGQPQHF. CDR3 DNA sequence: TGTGCCAGAAGCTTGGTAAGTTTATTGGAGGGAAGGGGTCAGCCCCAGCATTTT.

The rearrangement joins TRBV28 to TRBJ1-5; no reliable D call. The CDR3 is 17 amino acids. In germline, CDR1 is MDHEN, CDR2 SYDVKM. V lost 6 bases and J 3 bases, leaving 21 bases between the germline ends. The CDR3 is CASSPGGEGSYNQPQHF. CDR3 bases: TGTGCCAGCAGCCCCGGTGGGGAGGGTTCCTACAATCAGCCCCAGCATTTT.

To note about this clone: No conserved phenylalanine or tryptophan is present at the end of the CDR3, so a read error is the likely explanation. No DNA is shown, since the ends of the CDR3 on it are uncertain; the CDR3 is the one TCRdb lists. V is TRBV29-1 and J is TRBJ2-7; whether TRBD2, the table's D call, matches the DNA was not checked. Per germline, CDR1 SQVTM and CDR2 ANQGSEA. The CDR3 spans 11 amino acids, including both terminal residues. CDR3 sequence: CSASDWREGLS.

The J gene is TRBJ2-7, the V gene TRBV21-1. TRBV21-1 is noted as a pseudogene. The CDR3 spans 11 residues. Here the CDR3 DNA reads TGTGCCAGCCCGGATTTAGACGAGCAGTACTTC. Residues: CASPDLDEQYF.

Points on this clone: Other nucleotide sequences in the sample specify the same CDR3. The V call is TRBV27, the J call TRBJ2-7; 7 bases agree with TRBD1. This CDR3 spans 14 amino acids. V shed 5 bases and J 0 bases; nucleotides not matched to a gene: 4. The germline V gene has CDR1 MNHEY and CDR2 SMNVEV (reference sequence). The DNA of the CDR3 is TGTGCCAGCAGTCTCGACAGGGACTCCTACGAGCAGTACTTC. Its translation: CASSLDRDSYEQYF.

As regards this clone: The CDR3 end shows no conserved phenylalanine or tryptophan, and so a read error is likely. The rearrangement uses TRBV7-9 and TRBJ2-7, with 7 bases lining up with TRBD1. This CDR3 comprises 16 residues. The trim removed 3 bases at V and 0 bases at J, leaving 8 bases unmatched. Germline V gene sequence: CDR1 SEHNR, CDR2 FQNEAQ (reference sequence). The CDR3 loop reads CASSFAPDRSSYEQYL. CDR3 coding DNA: TGTGCCAGCAGCTTCGCCCCGGACAGGAGCTCCTACGAGCAGTACCTC.

The J gene is TRBJ1-2, the V gene TRBV6-1, with TRBD1 identical over 7 bases. CDR1 and CDR2 (germline): MNHNS, SASEGT. V lost 2 bases, J lost 8 bases, and 5 bases stayed unmatched. The CDR3 is made up of 13 amino acids. In DNA, the CDR3 is TGTGCCAGCAGTGAAAGACAGGGAATGGGCTACACCTTC. This encodes CASSERQGMGYTF.